The clone carrying this T cell receptor beta chain was detected a few times. This CDR3 region has 15 residues. Germline assignment: CDR1 MNHNS and CDR2 SASEGT. Trimming removed 3 bases at V and 2 bases at J, with 14 bases between. Sample time point: newly diagnosed GD, antithyroid drugs for less than 3 months. With RNA extracted from PBMCs as input, the TCR library was made. According to the study, TCR beta libraries were built with iRepertoire HTBI primers and CDR3-region Arm-PCR. From the multiplex PCR reads, TCRdb called clonotypes with MiXCR, one entry per CDR3 protein. Seen here are over 450,000 distinct CDR3 sequences, around 11% observed once, and the top ten hold roughly 9.3%. These data belong to a study of regulatory T cells in long-lasting Graves disease. These same data were also listed under a study on T cells in Graves' hyperthyroidism and ophthalmopathy. From that study: The HTBI set primed first-round TCR CDR3 RT-PCR.

This specimen consisted of peripheral blood mononuclear cells (PBMCs), obtained at new diagnosis, from a patient treated with antithyroid drugs. The chain recombines TRBV6-1 with TRBJ2-7; D tentatively reads TRBD1 or TRBD2 (6 bases each). The clonotype comes from a woman aged 25-40 years with Graves disease. This CDR3 reads CASSERGDLTYEQYF. The CDR3 DNA reads as TGTGCCAGCAGTGAGAGGGGGGACTTAACCTACGAGCAGTACTTC.